These T cell receptor beta chains were read from a single sample in a study of blood T cell repertoires in COVID-19. Sequencing was performed with immunoSEQ multiplex PCR; in TCRdb, only in-frame clones are kept and a portion is missing. The table shows some 90,000 clones, with 89% occurring only once. Specimen: peripheral blood. These receptors were collected from a man aged 50-59 years with COVID-19, enrolled during active disease. Both conserved end residues are trimmed from each CDR3. The order of the fields is J gene, V gene, clone size, CDR3 protein. A clone size is listed for some rows: how often the clone was seen (once, few, many), or a class if it is expanded.

TRBJ1-6 TRBV30 . AWSQDRVNSPLH
TRBJ2-3 TRBV4-1 . ASSQDRGTGEVTDTQY
TRBJ2-7 TRBV29-1 . SVEWGTGAGYEQY
TRBJ1-3 TRBV5-7 . ASSLVLGTAGNTIY
TRBJ1-1 TRBV5-6 . ASSLGQGLDTEAF
TRBJ2-1 TRBV9 . ASSVETSGGTYNEQF
TRBJ1-5 TRBV7-2 few ASSSWENQPQH
TRBJ2-6 TRBV27 . ASGRQGSLRGANVLT
TRBJ1-2 TRBV7-8 . ASSLEWGQGAYGYT
TRBJ1-1 TRBV29-1 . SVVPGNTEAF
TRBJ1-6 TRBV5-1 . ASSLGWGGGSPLH
TRBJ2-1 TRBV5-1 . ASSQSRTGGLDEQF
TRBJ2-5 TRBV18 . ASSSQPWTSGGETQY
TRBJ2-1 TRBV7-9 . ASSLGRGEQF
TRBJ1-1 TRBV10-1 . ARIGQPNTEAF
TRBJ1-5 TRBV6-1 once ASSELAGVNQPQH
TRBJ1-2 TRBV6-5 once ASSFVAGGGGGYT
TRBJ2-1 TRBV11-2 . ASSLMGGGVYNEQF
TRBJ2-5 TRBV5-5 . ASSWGQGQRGTQY
TRBJ2-2 TRBV9 . ASSVGGGLTGELF
TRBJ1-1 TRBV12-5 . ASGLGQSTEAF
TRBJ2-5 TRBV5-1 . ASSLRGTSGSYQETQY
TRBJ1-3 TRBV30 . AWSLGWTGAGNTIY
TRBJ1-5 TRBV12-3/TRBV12-4 few ASAFREFSQH
TRBJ2-7 TRBV11-2 . ASSFRDKNYEQY
TRBJ1-5 TRBV19 once ASSIRRTNQPQH